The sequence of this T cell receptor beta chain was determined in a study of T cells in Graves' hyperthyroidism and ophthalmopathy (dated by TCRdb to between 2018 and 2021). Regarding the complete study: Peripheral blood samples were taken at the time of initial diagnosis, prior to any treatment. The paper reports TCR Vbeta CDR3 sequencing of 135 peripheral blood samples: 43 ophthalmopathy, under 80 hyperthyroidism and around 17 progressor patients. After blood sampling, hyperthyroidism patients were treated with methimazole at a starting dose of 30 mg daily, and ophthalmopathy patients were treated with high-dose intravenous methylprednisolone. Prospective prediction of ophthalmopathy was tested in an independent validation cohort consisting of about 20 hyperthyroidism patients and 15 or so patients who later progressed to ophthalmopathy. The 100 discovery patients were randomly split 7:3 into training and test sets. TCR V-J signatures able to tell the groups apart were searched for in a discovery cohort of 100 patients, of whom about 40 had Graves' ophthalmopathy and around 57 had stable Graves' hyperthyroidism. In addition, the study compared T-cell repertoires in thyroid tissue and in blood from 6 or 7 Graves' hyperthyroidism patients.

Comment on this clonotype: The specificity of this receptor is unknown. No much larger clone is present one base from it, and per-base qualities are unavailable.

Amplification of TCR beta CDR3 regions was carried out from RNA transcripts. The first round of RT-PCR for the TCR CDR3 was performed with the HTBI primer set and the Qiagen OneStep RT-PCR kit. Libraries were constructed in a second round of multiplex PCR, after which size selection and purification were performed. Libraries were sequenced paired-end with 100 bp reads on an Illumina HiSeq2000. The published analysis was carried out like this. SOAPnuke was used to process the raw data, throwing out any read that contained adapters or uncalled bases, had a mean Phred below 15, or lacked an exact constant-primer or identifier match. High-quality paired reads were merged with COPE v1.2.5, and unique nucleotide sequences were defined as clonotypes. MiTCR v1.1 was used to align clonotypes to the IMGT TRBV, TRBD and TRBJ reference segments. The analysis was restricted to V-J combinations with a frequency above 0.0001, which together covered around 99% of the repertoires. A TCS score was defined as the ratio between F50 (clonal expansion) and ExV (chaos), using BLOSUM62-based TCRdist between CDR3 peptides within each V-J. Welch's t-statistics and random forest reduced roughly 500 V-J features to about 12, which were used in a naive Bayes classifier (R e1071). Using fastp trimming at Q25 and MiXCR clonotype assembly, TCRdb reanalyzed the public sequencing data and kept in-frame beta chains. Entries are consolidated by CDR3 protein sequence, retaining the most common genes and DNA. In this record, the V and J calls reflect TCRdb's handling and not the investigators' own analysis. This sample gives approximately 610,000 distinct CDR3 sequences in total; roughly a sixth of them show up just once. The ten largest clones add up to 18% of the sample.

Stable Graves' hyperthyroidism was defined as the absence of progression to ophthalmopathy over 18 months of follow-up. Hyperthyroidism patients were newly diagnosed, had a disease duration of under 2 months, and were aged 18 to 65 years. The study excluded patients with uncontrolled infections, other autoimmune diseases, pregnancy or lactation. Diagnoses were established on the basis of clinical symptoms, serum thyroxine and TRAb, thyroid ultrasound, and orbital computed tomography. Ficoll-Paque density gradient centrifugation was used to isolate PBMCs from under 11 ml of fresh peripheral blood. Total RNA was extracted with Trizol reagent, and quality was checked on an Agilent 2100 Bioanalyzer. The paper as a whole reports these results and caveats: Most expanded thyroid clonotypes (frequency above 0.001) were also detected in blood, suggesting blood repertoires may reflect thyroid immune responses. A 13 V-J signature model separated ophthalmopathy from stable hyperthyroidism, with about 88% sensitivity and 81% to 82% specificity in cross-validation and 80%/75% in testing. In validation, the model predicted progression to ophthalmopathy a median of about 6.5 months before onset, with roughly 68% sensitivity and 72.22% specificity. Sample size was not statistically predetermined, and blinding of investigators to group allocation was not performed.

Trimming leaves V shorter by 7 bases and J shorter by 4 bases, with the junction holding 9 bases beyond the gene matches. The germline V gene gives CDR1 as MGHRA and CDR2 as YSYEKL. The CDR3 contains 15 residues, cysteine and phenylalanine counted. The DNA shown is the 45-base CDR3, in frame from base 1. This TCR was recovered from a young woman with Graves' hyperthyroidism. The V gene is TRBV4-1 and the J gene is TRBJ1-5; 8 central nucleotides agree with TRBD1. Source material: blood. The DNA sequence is TGCGCCAGCAACGCAGGGGGCGCCTTTAATCAGCCCCAGCATTTT. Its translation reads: CASNAGGAFNQPQHF.